The present T cell receptor beta chain was sequenced within a study of OX40 agonist ivuxolimab in advanced cancers. This clone was seen more than once but under ten times. Here immunoSEQ multiplex PCR was the method, and the copy in TCRdb shows in-frame clones only, minus some. This sample carries about 120,000 clones, around 95% of them seen once, and the ten largest clones take over 0.15%. The CDR3 covers 21 residues. Trimming cost V 5 bases and J 2 bases; bases outside gene matches: 17. CDR1 and CDR2 (germline): SGHVS, FNYEAQ. The chain employs TRBV7-6 and TRBJ2-1; 14 bases are a match to TRBD2. The receptor was derived from an adult with an advanced solid tumor such as melanoma, head and neck, liver or kidney cancer. This material consisted of CD4+ or CD8+ T cells sorted from blood, taken in a trial of the OX40 agonist ivuxolimab. The CDR3 DNA reads as TGTGCCAGCAGCCCAACGTCCTGGACTAGCGGGGGGAGGGATGCCTACAATGAGCAGTTCTTC. Protein sequence: CASSPTSWTSGGRDAYNEQFF.